This T cell receptor (beta chain) emerged from a study of blood T cells in healthy people across ages. From germline, CDR1 is SNHLY and CDR2 FYNNEI. This CDR3 comprises 16 residues. V lost 8 bases and J lost 4; bases outside the gene matches: 15. A J-beta primer mix and a sample-barcoded 5' primer were used in a second PCR of roughly 7 to 12 cycles. TCRdb recomputed calls from the 5' RACE reads with MiXCR, one row per CDR3 protein. The data show roughly 700,000 distinct CDR3 sequences, roughly 50% seen once. This clonotype was sampled from an older woman in good health. Material: blood. The chain combines TRBV2 with TRBJ2-5, with TRBD2 matching 8 bases. CDR3 DNA: TGTGCCAGCCTACTAGTGGCCGGGAGGGTAGGAGAGACCCAGTACTTC. Amino acid sequence: CASLLVAGRVGETQYF.